Listed here are 2 T cell receptor beta chains from one sample, sequenced in a study of blood T cells in healthy people across ages. The second PCR ran about 6 to 11 cycles with a sample-barcoded 5' primer and J-beta primers. One entry per CDR3 protein, called by TCRdb with MiXCR from the 5' RACE reads. The sample shows about 1.8 million distinct CDR3 sequences, about 50% of them seen only once. Input material: blood. The source is a woman between 35 and 50 years old in good health.

The rearrangement joins TRBV20-1 to TRBJ2-5; unclear D gene. Germline CDR1 DFQATT, CDR2 SNEGSKA (reference sequence). CDR3 size: 12 residues. The germline V and J ends were trimmed by 3 bases and 0 bases, with 5 bases remaining between them. The CDR3 spells CSASRYQETQYF. The CDR3 nucleotides are TGCAGTGCTAGTCGTTACCAAGAGACCCAGTACTTC.

The sample holds a few counts of this clonotype. It is unclear where the CDR3 begins or ends on the DNA, so no DNA is shown, and the CDR3 is as TCRdb lists it. The chain joins TRBV6-6 to TRBJ2-1; the D call in the table, TRBD2, was not verified against the DNA. Germline V lookup: CDR1 MNHNY, CDR2 SVGAGI (reference sequence). The CDR3 spans 13 residues, counting both ends. The CDR3 here is CASSYWGPGASFF.